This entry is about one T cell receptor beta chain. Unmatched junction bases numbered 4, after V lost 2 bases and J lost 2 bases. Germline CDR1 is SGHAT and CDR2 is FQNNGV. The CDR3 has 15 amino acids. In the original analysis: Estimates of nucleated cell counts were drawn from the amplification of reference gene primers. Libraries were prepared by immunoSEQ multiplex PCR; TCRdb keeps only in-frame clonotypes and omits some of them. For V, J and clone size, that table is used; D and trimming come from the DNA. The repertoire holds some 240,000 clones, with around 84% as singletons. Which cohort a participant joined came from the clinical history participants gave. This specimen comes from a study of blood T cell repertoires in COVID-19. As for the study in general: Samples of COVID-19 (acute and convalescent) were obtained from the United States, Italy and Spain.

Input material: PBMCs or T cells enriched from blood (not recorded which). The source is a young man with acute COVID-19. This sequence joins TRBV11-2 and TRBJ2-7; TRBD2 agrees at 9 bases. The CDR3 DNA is TGTGCCAGCAGCTTACGGCCTAGCGGGACCTACGAGCAGTACGTC. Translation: CASSLRPSGTYEQYV.